This T cell receptor beta chain came from a study of neurological immune-mediated disorders. Findings and caveats of the study: None of the CDR3 amino acid sequences in expanded clones turned up in more than one subject, which points to private repertoires in all groups.

This clonotype was found many times. Antigen unknown. The cDNA came from 5'RACE with 10-nucleotide random UMIs. From 15-18 subjects, each sequencing run yielded over 170 million TCR-beta sequences. Via MiXCR, TCRdb re-called the 5' RACE reads, giving one row per CDR3 protein. The profile shows 45,000 to 65,000 distinct CDR3 sequences, more than 4% of them singletons. Germline V gene data show CDR1 as SQVTM and CDR2 as ANQGSEA. V dropped 6 bases and J dropped 5 bases, with 19 bases sitting between them. The CDR3 length is 14 residues. The receptor was derived from a man aged 45-65 years with multiple sclerosis. The chain has TRBV29-1 and TRBJ1-2; tentatively, D is TRBD1 (5 bases). Sequencing used PBMCs. The CDR3 is CSVPGRTQGYGYTF. The CDR3 nucleotides read TGCAGCGTCCCAGGACGGACCCAGGGATATGGCTACACCTTC. The full variable domain, its missing parts supplied by reference TRBV29-1 and TRBJ1-2, is SAVISQKPSRDICQRGTSLTIQCQVDSQVTMMFWYRQQPGQSLTLIATANQGSEATYESGFVIDKFPISRPNLTFSTLTVSNMSPEDSSIYLCSVPGRTQGYGYTFGSGTRLTVV.